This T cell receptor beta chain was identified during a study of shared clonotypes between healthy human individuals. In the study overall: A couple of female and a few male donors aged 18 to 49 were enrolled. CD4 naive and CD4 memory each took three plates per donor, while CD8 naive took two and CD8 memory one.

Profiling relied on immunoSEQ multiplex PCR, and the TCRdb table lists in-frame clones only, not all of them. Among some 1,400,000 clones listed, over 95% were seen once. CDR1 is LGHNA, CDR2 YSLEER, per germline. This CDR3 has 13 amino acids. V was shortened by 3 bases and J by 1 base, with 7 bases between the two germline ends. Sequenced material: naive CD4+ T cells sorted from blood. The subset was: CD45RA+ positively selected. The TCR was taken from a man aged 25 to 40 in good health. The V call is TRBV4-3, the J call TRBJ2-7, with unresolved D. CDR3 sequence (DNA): TGCGCCAGCAGCCAGTACCGGTCCTACGAGCAGTACTTC. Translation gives CASSQYRSYEQYF.